Each of the 11 T cell receptor beta chains below was sequenced from the same sample in a study of human T cells and chemical hapten exposure. The time point was: patch test 2, 6 weeks after DPC sensitization. Specified treatment: therapeutic diphenylcyclopropenone sensitization with weekly scalp DPC. Researchers extracted total RNA from unfractionated whole blood. TCRdb redid the calling of the RACE reads with MiXCR, one entry per CDR3 protein. This repertoire shows tens of thousands of distinct CDR3 sequences, 9.5% to 10% found once; its top ten account for 14%. This material consisted of whole blood, taken in connection with sensitization to the hapten diphenylcyclopropenone (DPC). These TCRs come from a woman in her thirties with alopecia areata. Some clones in this sample may be carry-over from other donors' samples.

This clonotype rates as medium-sized. The V call is TRBV20-1, the J call TRBJ2-7, with 8 bases lining up with TRBD2. In germline, CDR1 is DFQATT, CDR2 SNEGSKA (reference sequence). Trimming at V came to 1 base and at J to 3 bases, leaving 5 bases not matched to a gene. The CDR3 extends over 14 amino acids. For the CDR3, the DNA is TGCAGTGCTAGAGTTAGCGGGGTTGACTACGAGCAGTACTTC. Encoded protein: CSARVSGVDYEQYF.

The chain is built from TRBV7-9 and TRBJ2-5; TRBD1 is a possible D gene (5 bases). This CDR3 has 13 residues. Per germline, CDR1 SEHNR and CDR2 FQNEAQ (reference sequence). V was cut by 6 bases and J by 4 bases, with 12 bases left in between. As DNA, the CDR3 is TGTGCCAGCAGTGATATGGGGCGAGAGACCCAGTACTTC. Translation: CASSDMGRETQYF.

This clonotype was counted ten times or more. The genes are TRBV28 and TRBJ1-4, with 8 bases matching TRBD1. The ends lost 10 bases at V and 5 bases at J; junction bases unmatched: 9. The V gene's germline CDR1 is MDHEN and CDR2 SYDVKM. This CDR3 has 14 amino acids. The CDR3 DNA is TGTGCCACCTCGAAACAGGGGGTAAATGAAAAACTGTTTTTT. This translates into CATSKQGVNEKLFF.

This clonotype was picked up a small number of times. This chain uses TRBV21-1 with TRBJ2-7; the table assigns TRBD1, which was not confirmed against the DNA. TRBV21-1 is a pseudogene segment. The CDR3 is made up of 15 amino acids. This CDR3 reads CASSDRQDSPTKQYF. The CDR3 bases are TGTGCCAGCAGCGATAGACAGGATTCTCCTACGAAGCAGTACTTC.

This clonotype was counted at least ten times. This chain links TRBV20-1 with TRBJ1-4; 7 nucleotides agree with TRBD1. The CDR3 spans 14 residues. Germline lookup yields CDR1 DFQATT and CDR2 SNEGSKA (reference sequence). V trimming: 5 bases; J trimming: 8 bases; junction bases outside the gene matches: 11. DNA for the CDR3: TGCAGTGCTGCTGATTCCGGGACAGTCGAAAAACTGTTTTTT. Its translation: CSAADSGTVEKLFF.

This clonotype has ten or more counts. The rearrangement links TRBV5-1 to TRBJ2-3, with D possibly matching TRBD1 (5 bases). The germline gives CDR1 SGHRS, CDR2 YFSETQ. The germline V and J ends were trimmed by 4 bases and 1 base, with 10 bases remaining between them. The CDR3 has 14 amino acids. The CDR3 coding sequence is TGCGCCAGCAGCAAGGACATTGGCACAGATACGCAGTATTTT. It is translated as CASSKDIGTDTQYF. Full variable domain (outside the CDR3, taken from reference TRBV5-1 and TRBJ2-3): KAGVTQTPRYLIKTRGQQVTLSCSPISGHRSVSWYQQTPGQGLQFLFEYFSETQRNKGNFPGRFSGRQFSNSRSEMNVSTLELGDSALYLCASSKDIGTDTQYFGPGTRLTVL.

The chain recombines TRBV7-3 with TRBJ2-2, with 7 bases fitting TRBD2. CDR1 and CDR2 from the germline V gene are SGHTA and FQGTGA. Germline trimming cut 5 bases from V and 6 bases from J; bases unmatched to any gene: 9. CDR3 length: 15 amino acids. The CDR3 region is CASSQGRGSAGELFF. The DNA for the CDR3 is TGTGCCAGCAGCCAAGGGCGGGGGTCCGCCGGGGAGCTGTTTTTT.

The chain combines TRBV29-1 with TRBJ1-1; D is uncertain. Germline V gene lookup returns CDR1 SQVTM and CDR2 ANQGSEA. Between the trimmed V and J ends, which lost 0 bases and 4 bases, there was a span of 12 bases. The CDR3 contains 14 residues. CDR3 sequence reads: CSVEDPLKGTEAFF. CDR3 in DNA: TGCAGCGTTGAAGATCCCCTCAAGGGCACTGAAGCTTTCTTT.

This clonotype was observed a handful of times. The rearrangement uses TRBV18 and TRBJ2-1, with a weak D call TRBD2 (5 bases). The V gene lost 0 bases and the J gene lost 4 bases, with 7 bases spanning the gap. Germline CDR1 KGHSH, CDR2 LQKENI. This CDR3 region has 14 residues. The CDR3 sequence: CASSPPTGYNEQFF. Here the CDR3 DNA reads TGTGCCAGCTCACCACCGACGGGGTACAATGAGCAGTTCTTC.

The sample holds a few counts of this clonotype. The chain employs TRBV6-5 and TRBJ1-4; the D is unclear. Germline values: CDR1 MNHEY, CDR2 SVGAGI. This CDR3 spans 13 amino acids. Trimming removed 2 bases at V and 8 bases at J, with 9 bases between. In DNA, the CDR3 is TGTGCCAGCAGTTACACCTATGGGGAAAAACTGTTTTTT. Its protein is CASSYTYGEKLFF.

This clonotype was counted only a few times. The gene calls are TRBV18 and TRBJ2-7; perhaps D is TRBD1 or TRBD2 (5 bases each). Trimming shortened V by 6 bases and J by 5 bases, and 20 bases separated the two germline ends. Germline values: CDR1 KGHSH, CDR2 LQKENI. The CDR3 has 15 amino acids. CDR3 amino acids: CASSLSGTQGNEQYF. In DNA form, the CDR3 reads TGTGCCAGCTCGCTTTCCGGGACCCAAGGGAACGAGCAGTACTTC. The complete variable domain, with remaining parts taken from reference TRBV18 and TRBJ2-7, reads NAGVMQNPRHLVRRRGQEARLRCSPMKGHSHVYWYRQLPEEGLKFMVYLQKENIIDESGMPKERFSAEFPKEGPSILRIQQVVRGDSAAYFCASSLSGTQGNEQYFGPGTRLTVT.